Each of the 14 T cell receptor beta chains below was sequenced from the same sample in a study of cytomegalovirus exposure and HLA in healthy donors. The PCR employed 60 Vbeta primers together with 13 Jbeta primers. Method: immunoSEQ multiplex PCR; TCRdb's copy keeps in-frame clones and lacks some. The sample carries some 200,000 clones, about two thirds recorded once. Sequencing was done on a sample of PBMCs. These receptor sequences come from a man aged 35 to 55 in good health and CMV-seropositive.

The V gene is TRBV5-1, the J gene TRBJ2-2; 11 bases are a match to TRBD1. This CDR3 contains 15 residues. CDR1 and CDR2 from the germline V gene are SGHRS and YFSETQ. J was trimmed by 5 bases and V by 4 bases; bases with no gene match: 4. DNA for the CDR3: TGCGCCAGCAGCCGAGGGACAGGGGGTACCGGGGAGCTGTTTTTT. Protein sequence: CASSRGTGGTGELFF.

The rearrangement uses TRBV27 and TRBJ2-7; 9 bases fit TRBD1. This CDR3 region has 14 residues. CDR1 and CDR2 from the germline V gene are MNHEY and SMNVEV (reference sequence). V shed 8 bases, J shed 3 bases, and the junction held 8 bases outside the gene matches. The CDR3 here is CASSSSDRGYEQYF. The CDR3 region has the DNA TGTGCCAGCTCCTCCTCGGACAGGGGCTACGAGCAGTACTTC.

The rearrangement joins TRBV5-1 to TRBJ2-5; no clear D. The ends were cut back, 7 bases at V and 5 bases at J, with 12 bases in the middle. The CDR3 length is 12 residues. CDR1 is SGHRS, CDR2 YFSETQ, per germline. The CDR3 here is CASARTFETQYF. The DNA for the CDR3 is TGCGCCAGCGCGAGAACGTTCGAGACCCAGTACTTC.

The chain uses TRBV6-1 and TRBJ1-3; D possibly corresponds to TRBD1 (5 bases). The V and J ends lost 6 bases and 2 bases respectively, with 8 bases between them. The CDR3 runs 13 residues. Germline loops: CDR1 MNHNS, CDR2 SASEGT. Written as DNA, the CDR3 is TGTGCCAGCAGACAGGAACCTGGAAACACCATATATTTT. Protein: CASRQEPGNTIYF.

The CDR3 bases are TGTGCCAGCAGCTACGACAGCCAAGAGACCCAGTACTTC. Its protein product is CASSYDSQETQYF. The chain couples TRBV7-8 to TRBJ2-5; D may be TRBD1 (5 bases). V was trimmed by 4 bases and J by 1 base, leaving 7 bases between them. Germline CDR1 is SGHVS and CDR2 is FQNEAQ. CDR3 length: 13 residues.

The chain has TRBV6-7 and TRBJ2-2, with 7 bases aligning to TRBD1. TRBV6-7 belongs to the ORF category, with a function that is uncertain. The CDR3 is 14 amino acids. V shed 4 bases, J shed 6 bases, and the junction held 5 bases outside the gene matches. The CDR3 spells CASSFYRGPGELFF. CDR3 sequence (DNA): TGTGCCAGCAGTTTCTACAGGGGTCCCGGGGAGCTGTTTTTT.

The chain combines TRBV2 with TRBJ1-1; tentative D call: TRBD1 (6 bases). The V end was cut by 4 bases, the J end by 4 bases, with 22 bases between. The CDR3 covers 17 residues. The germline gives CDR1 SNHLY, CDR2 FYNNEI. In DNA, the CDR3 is TGTGCCAGCAGTGGTACCCCCACAGGCAGGGGCCCCACTGAAGCTTTCTTT. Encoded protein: CASSGTPTGRGPTEAFF.

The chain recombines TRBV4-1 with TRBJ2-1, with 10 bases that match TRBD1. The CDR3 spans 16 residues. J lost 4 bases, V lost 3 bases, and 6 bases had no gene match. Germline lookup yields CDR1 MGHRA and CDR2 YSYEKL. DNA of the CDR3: TGCGCCAGCAGCCAGGTGTGGACAGGGGGTTACAATGAGCAGTTCTTC. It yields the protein CASSQVWTGGYNEQFF.

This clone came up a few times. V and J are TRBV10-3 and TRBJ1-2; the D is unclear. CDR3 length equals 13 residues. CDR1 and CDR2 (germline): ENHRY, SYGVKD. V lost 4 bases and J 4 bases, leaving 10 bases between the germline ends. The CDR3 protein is CAISAGGIYGYTF. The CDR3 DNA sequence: TGTGCCATCAGTGCGGGCGGGATCTATGGCTACACCTTC.

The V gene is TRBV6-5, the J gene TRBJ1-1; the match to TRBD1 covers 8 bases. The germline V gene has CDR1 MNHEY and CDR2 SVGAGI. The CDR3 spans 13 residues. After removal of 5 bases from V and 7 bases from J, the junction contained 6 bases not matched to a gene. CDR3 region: CASSPRDRYEAFF. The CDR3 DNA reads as TGTGCCAGCAGTCCCCGGGACAGGTATGAAGCTTTCTTT.

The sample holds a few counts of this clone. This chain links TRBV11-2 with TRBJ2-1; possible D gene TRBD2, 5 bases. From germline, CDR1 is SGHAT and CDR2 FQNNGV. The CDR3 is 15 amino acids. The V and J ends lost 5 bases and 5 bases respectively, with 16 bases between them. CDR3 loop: CASSPTEASNNEQFF. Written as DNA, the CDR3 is TGTGCCAGCAGCCCAACGGAGGCCAGTAACAATGAGCAGTTCTTC. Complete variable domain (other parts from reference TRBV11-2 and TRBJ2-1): EAGVAQSPRYKIIEKRQSVAFWCNPISGHATLYWYQQILGQGPKLLIQFQNNGVVDDSQLPKDRFSAERLKGVDSTLKIQPAKLEDSAVYLCASSPTEASNNEQFFGPGTRLTVL.

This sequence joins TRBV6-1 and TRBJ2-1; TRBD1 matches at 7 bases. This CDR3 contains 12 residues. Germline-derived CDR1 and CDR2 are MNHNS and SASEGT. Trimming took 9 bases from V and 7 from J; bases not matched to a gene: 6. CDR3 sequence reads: CASYRGENEQFF. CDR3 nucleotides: TGTGCCAGTTACAGGGGTGAGAATGAGCAGTTCTTC.

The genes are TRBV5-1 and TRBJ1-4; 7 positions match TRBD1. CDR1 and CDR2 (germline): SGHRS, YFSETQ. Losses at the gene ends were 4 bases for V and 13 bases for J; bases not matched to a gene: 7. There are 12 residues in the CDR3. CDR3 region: CASSAQGEGLFF. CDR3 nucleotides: TGCGCCAGCAGCGCGCAGGGGGAAGGACTGTTTTTT.

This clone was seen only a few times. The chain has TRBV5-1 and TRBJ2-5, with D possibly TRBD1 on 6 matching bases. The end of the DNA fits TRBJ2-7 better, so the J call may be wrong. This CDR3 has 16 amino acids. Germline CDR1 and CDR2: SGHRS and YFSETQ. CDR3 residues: CASSLRGGDTSYEQYF. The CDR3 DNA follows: TGCGCCAGCAGCTTGAGAGGGGGAGATACATCCTACGAGCAGTACTTC.